A selection of T cell receptor beta chains follows, all from one sample in a study of T cells in Graves' hyperthyroidism and ophthalmopathy. TCRdb reprocessed the multiplex PCR reads with MiXCR, giving one entry per CDR3 protein. The data show 470,000 or so distinct CDR3 sequences, 20% to 25% seen once. Specimen: blood. The receptors here all came from a man aged 18 to 35 with Graves' hyperthyroidism. Each CDR3 is given without its conserved first and last residue.

TRBJ2-6	TRBV30	AWSGTGANVLT
TRBJ2-7	TRBV4-1	ASSQEHLGISYEQY
TRBJ2-7	TRBV27	ASSWGVSYEQY
TRBJ2-5	TRBV4-1	ASSQERSYLETQY
TRBJ2-5	TRBV28	ASSLGSEETQY
TRBJ1-1	TRBV20-1	SARDTGNTEAF
TRBJ1-2	TRBV4-1	ASSQDWSTVYIAD
TRBJ1-1	TRBV6-2/TRBV6-3	ASSGKGGTEAF
TRBJ2-7	TRBV11-2	ASSLDLGQGLNYEQY
TRBJ1-1	TRBV12-3/TRBV12-4	ASTAQGAYTEAF
TRBJ2-7	TRBV4-1	ASSQERAGGYEQY
TRBJ2-2	TRBV5-1	ASSWGQGNTGELF
TRBJ2-5	TRBV19	ASSIDARDQY
TRBJ1-1	TRBV20-1	SPPPQGGAGEAF
TRBJ2-5	TRBV6-4	ASSEGTGFQETQY
TRBJ2-7	TRBV12-3/TRBV12-4	ASSFGGVRTYEQY
TRBJ1-5	TRBV20-1	SASEGRRNQPQH
TRBJ1-1	TRBV6-1	ASSETGGEAF
TRBJ1-2	TRBV12-3/TRBV12-4	ASSLGGSYGYT
TRBJ1-6	TRBV11-2	ASSLVVTSPLH
TRBJ2-5	TRBV19	ASSRGTVLQETQY
TRBJ2-7	TRBV20-1	SASPGGLYEQY
TRBJ1-2	TRBV10-3	AIRGQTLNYGYT
TRBJ1-6	TRBV7-8	ASSLAGGLH
TRBJ2-5	TRBV19	ASSPPNSQETQY
TRBJ1-1	TRBV27	ASSLSGTGAEAF
TRBJ2-7	TRBV24-1	ATSENGYEQY
TRBJ2-7	TRBV6-5	ASRNSGSVYEQY
TRBJ2-2	TRBV5-1	ASSRDRGWTGELF
TRBJ1-2	TRBV6-1	ASSKGQGDRYGYT
TRBJ1-2	TRBV27	ASRTGQGKGYT
TRBJ2-7	TRBV28	ASKRTGGAYEQY
TRBJ1-2	TRBV5-1	ASSSLQGAAGYT
TRBJ1-1	TRBV30	AWSGDSGTEAF
TRBJ1-5	TRBV2	ASSGMQGRQPQH
TRBJ1-2	TRBV15	ATSIGLGGPGTYGYT
TRBJ1-5	TRBV12-3/TRBV12-4	ASSFGVRTTQH
TRBJ2-5	TRBV12-3/TRBV12-4	ASSDQRGGRETQY
TRBJ1-1	TRBV12-5	ASGLVRDEAF
TRBJ1-1	TRBV28	ASSGGVREAF
TRBJ1-2	TRBV18	ASSPSGQDNYGYT
TRBJ1-1	TRBV11-2	ASSLLTLNTEAF
TRBJ2-5	TRBV28	ASRGIRENETQY
TRBJ2-5	TRBV11-2	ASSLGLAGLTETQY
TRBJ1-2	TRBV20-1	SARDVNRPSGDGYT
TRBJ1-5	TRBV28	ASSPNRDGQPQH
TRBJ2-7	TRBV6-1	ASSDDVGPSYEQY
TRBJ1-2	TRBV7-8	ASSLAVAGYGYT
TRBJ1-1	TRBV6-2/TRBV6-3	ASRMTGDWTEAF
TRBJ2-7	TRBV12-3/TRBV12-4	ASREIAGAGEQY
TRBJ2-4	TRBV29-1	SVRENIQY
TRBJ1-2	TRBV11-1	ASSLDLMAGYT
TRBJ2-7	TRBV9	ASSKGLAGAYEQY
TRBJ1-1	TRBV12-3/TRBV12-4	ASTLGGSTEAF
TRBJ2-4	TRBV25-1	ASSESGARAKNIQY
TRBJ1-3	TRBV9	ASSVDPGTNTIY
TRBJ1-3	TRBV12-3/TRBV12-4	ASSRTVYGNTIY
TRBJ1-1	TRBV6-5	ASSYQIDGHLNTEAF
TRBJ1-2	TRBV27	ASSLMGQANYGYT